This T cell receptor (beta chain) comes out of a study of CD8 T cells in ankylosing spondylitis. Study conclusions and caveats: Disease-linked clones were reportedly significantly enriched in matched ankylosing spondylitis synovial fluid. In ankylosing spondylitis blood, a motif of seven to nine highly homologous TCR beta variants appeared characteristic.

A quantitative 5'-RACE method, one with molecular barcodes, was used to make TCR beta libraries. In TCRdb, the 5' RACE reads were re-called with MiXCR into one record per CDR3 protein. This table has 85,000 to 100,000 distinct CDR3 sequences, approximately 9% appearing once. This clonotype was detected ten times or more. The antigen remains unidentified. This TCR was recovered from a male donor with ankylosing spondylitis or in good health (not recorded which). The sequenced sample consisted of blood, either unsorted or a sorted T cell fraction (not recorded which).

The CDR3 bases are TGCGCCAGCAGCTTGGCGGCAGGTGCCTCCTACGAGCAGTACTTC. This translates into CASSLAAGASYEQYF. The V gene is TRBV5-1, the J gene TRBJ2-7; D is unclear. The CDR3 is made up of 15 amino acids. The V gene lost 0 bases and the J gene lost 0 bases, with 10 bases spanning the gap. CDR1 SGHRS and CDR2 YFSETQ come from the germline V gene.